Shown below are 18 T cell receptor beta chains from a single sample sequenced in a study of blood T cell repertoires in COVID-19. Produced via immunoSEQ multiplex PCR; TCRdb's table is partial and in-frame only. The data contain about 400,000 clones, roughly 86% of them singletons. The sample was PBMCs or T cells enriched from blood (not recorded which). These receptors originate from a middle-aged woman with acute COVID-19.

The gene calls are TRBV6-2 or TRBV6-3 and TRBJ2-2, with 8 bases matching TRBD1. The V segment lost 6 bases and the J segment 2 bases; nucleotides outside the gene matches: 5. There are 15 residues in the CDR3. Germline assignment: CDR1 MNHEY and CDR2 SVGEGT. CDR3 DNA: TGTGCCAGCAGCTGGGGACAGGCCAACACCGGGGAGCTGTTTTTT. It translates to CASSWGQANTGELFF.

V usage is TRBV7-9 and J usage is TRBJ2-3; 10 bases agree with TRBD2. Per germline, CDR1 SEHNR and CDR2 FQNEAQ (reference sequence). The CDR3 length is 16 residues. V dropped 5 bases and J dropped 2; count of bases not matched to a gene: 7. The CDR3 region has the DNA TGTGCCAGCAGCGTCCGTAGCGGGGGGCCCACAGATACGCAGTATTTT. It specifies CASSVRSGGPTDTQYF.

The chain has TRBV4-2 and TRBJ2-7; D possibly corresponds to TRBD2 (6 bases). The ends were cut back, 0 bases at V and 6 bases at J, with 12 bases in the middle. Germline CDR1 reads LGHNA; CDR2 reads YNFKEQ. This CDR3 contains 14 residues. The CDR3 protein is CASSQDEEGGEQYF. CDR3 nucleotides: TGTGCCAGCAGCCAAGATGAGGAGGGTGGCGAGCAGTACTTC.

This chain links TRBV2 with TRBJ2-5; a weak D match, TRBD1 (6 bases). The CDR3 runs to 15 residues. Germline CDR1 SNHLY, CDR2 FYNNEI. Trimming took 6 bases from V and 5 from J, leaving 19 bases between them. CDR3 sequence (DNA): TGTGCCAGCAGGAGGGACACCAATCAGCGGGAGACCCAGTACTTC. It specifies CASRRDTNQRETQYF.

The chain recombines TRBV7-9 with TRBJ1-2, with a possible D match to TRBD1 (6 bases). Germline V gene sequence: CDR1 SEHNR, CDR2 FQNEAQ (reference sequence). V lost 4 bases, J lost 4 bases, and 16 bases lay in between. The CDR3 contains 15 residues. CDR3 amino acids: CASSSDRSLLYGYTF. The CDR3 DNA reads as TGTGCCAGCAGCTCGGACAGATCTCTCCTCTATGGCTACACCTTC.

The rearrangement joins TRBV29-1 to TRBJ2-3; 9 nucleotides match TRBD1. In germline, CDR1 is SQVTM, CDR2 ANQGSEA. This CDR3 spans 14 amino acids. J was trimmed by 1 base and V by 6 bases; bases with no gene match: 5. The CDR3 DNA reads as TGCAGCGTAGAGGGACAGGGCCGCACAGATACGCAGTATTTT. This encodes CSVEGQGRTDTQYF.

The chain employs TRBV18 and TRBJ1-1, with 9 bases aligning to TRBD1. V gave up 5 bases and J gave up 5 bases; unmatched junction bases: 9. This CDR3 region has 15 residues. Looked up from germline, CDR1 is KGHSH and CDR2 is LQKENI. The CDR3 is CASSIETGGLTEAFF. In nucleotides, the CDR3 is TGTGCCAGCTCAATAGAGACAGGGGGATTGACTGAAGCTTTCTTT. Variable domain in full (rest from reference TRBV18 and TRBJ1-1): NAGVMQNPRHLVRRRGQEARLRCSPMKGHSHVYWYRQLPEEGLKFMVYLQKENIIDESGMPKERFSAEFPKEGPSILRIQQVVRGDSAAYFCASSIETGGLTEAFFGQGTRLTVV.

The CDR3 here is CASNSDRGEEQFF. The CDR3 region has the DNA TGTGCCAGCAACTCTGACCGGGGTGAGGAGCAGTTCTTC. The V and J genes are TRBV7-9 and TRBJ2-1, with TRBD2 as a possible D gene (5 bases). Germline V gene sequence: CDR1 SEHNR, CDR2 FQNEAQ (reference sequence). V was clipped by 7 bases and J by 10 bases, with 17 bases between them. The CDR3 sequence is 13 residues long.

The V gene is TRBV30, the J gene TRBJ2-1; 11 bases fit TRBD2. This CDR3 is 16 amino acids long. Per germline, CDR1 GTSNPN and CDR2 SVGIG (reference sequence). V shed 5 bases, J shed 1 base, and the junction held 7 bases outside the gene matches. This chain's CDR3 is CAWAPGLADSYNEQFF. The CDR3 DNA reads TGTGCCTGGGCACCGGGACTAGCGGATTCCTACAATGAGCAGTTCTTC.

This rearrangement joins TRBV5-4 to TRBJ1-2; D might be TRBD1 (6 bases). Germline V gives CDR1 SGHNT, CDR2 YYREEE (reference sequence). The CDR3 covers 18 residues. Deletions cut 3 bases from V and 2 bases from J, with 23 bases between. DNA of the CDR3: TGTGCCAGCAGCTCCCCCAGTGGGTCAGGGGTAGGAAACTATGGCTACACCTTC. Amino acid sequence: CASSSPSGSGVGNYGYTF.

This clone was detected only a few times. The chain couples TRBV21-1 to TRBJ1-1; the table assigns TRBD1, which was not confirmed against the DNA. TRBV21-1 is a known pseudogene. The CDR3 extends over 14 amino acids. For the CDR3, the DNA is TGTGCCAGCATCCCTTCACAGGGGAACACTGAAGCTTTCTTT. Translation: CASIPSQGNTEAFF.

The chain is built from TRBV5-1 and TRBJ1-4; no clear D gene. TRBJ2-2 explains the end of the DNA better; the J call may be wrong. The CDR3 is made up of 13 amino acids. Germline V gene lookup returns CDR1 SGHRS and CDR2 YFSETQ. The CDR3 here is CASSFTSGKELFF. CDR3 nucleotides: TGCGCCAGCAGCTTTACGTCCGGAAAGGAGCTGTTTTTT.

The chain joins TRBV6-6 to TRBJ1-2; 7 bases are a match to TRBD1. The CDR3 contains 16 residues. Germline V gene sequence: CDR1 MNHNY, CDR2 SVGAGI (reference sequence). J gave up 2 bases and V 2 bases, and 8 bases lay outside the gene matches. The CDR3 is CASSYPRDRTNYGYTF. For the CDR3, the DNA is TGTGCCAGCAGTTACCCTCGGGACAGAACAAACTATGGCTACACCTTC.

This clone has only a few counts. One end of the junction is discordant with germline, which a read error may explain. This chain joins TRBV5-1 and TRBJ1-2, with 7 nucleotides matching TRBD1. From germline, CDR1 is SGHRS and CDR2 YFSETQ. The CDR3 runs to 16 residues. The CDR3 here is CASSYDGDRQRGLQSF. The CDR3 bases are TGCGCCAGCAGCTATGACGGGGACAGACAAAGAGGGTTACAGAGCTTC.

About this clone: Germline is not matched at one junction end, which may reflect a read error. The chain has TRBV2 and TRBJ2-1, with D hard to call. The V gene's germline CDR1 is SNHLY and CDR2 FYNNEI. The CDR3 is 11 residues long. DNA for the CDR3: TGTGCCAGCAGTCAATACACTGAGCAGTTCTTC. It encodes CASSQYTEQFF.

This chain links TRBV5-4 with TRBJ1-4; D gene uncertain. The CDR3 extends over 16 amino acids. Trimming cost V 0 bases and J 2 bases, with 11 bases left between them. CDR1 and CDR2 (germline): SGHNT, YYREEE (reference sequence). DNA for the CDR3: TGTGCCAGCAGCTTGGCCGGGGAATTCACTAATGAAAAACTGTTTTTT. As protein: CASSLAGEFTNEKLFF.

This clone was observed a few times. V is TRBV6-1 and J is TRBJ1-2; D not certain. The CDR3 has 14 residues. V lost 0 bases and J 4 bases, leaving 9 bases between the germline ends. Germline V gene sequence: CDR1 MNHNS, CDR2 SASEGT. CDR3 loop: CASSEAGRSYGYTF. Here the CDR3 DNA reads TGTGCCAGCAGTGAAGCGGGTAGGAGCTATGGCTACACCTTC.

The chain combines TRBV5-1 with TRBJ2-3; TRBD1 aligns across 12 bases. J gave up 5 bases and V 3 bases, and 1 base lay outside the gene matches. The CDR3 totals 14 residues. CDR1 is SGHRS, CDR2 YFSETQ, per germline. The CDR3 DNA sequence: TGCGCCAGCAGCTGGGACAGGGGGCAAGATACGCAGTATTTT. Its translation is CASSWDRGQDTQYF. The full variable domain, rest sourced from reference TRBV5-1 and TRBJ2-3, is KAGVTQTPRYLIKTRGQQVTLSCSPISGHRSVSWYQQTPGQGLQFLFEYFSETQRNKGNFPGRFSGRQFSNSRSEMNVSTLELGDSALYLCASSWDRGQDTQYFGPGTRLTVL.